This TCR beta chain came from a study of T cells in women clearing cervical HPV infection. Per germline, CDR1 SGHTA and CDR2 FQGNSA. The CDR3 length is 15 residues. Between the trimmed V and J ends, which lost 5 bases and 4 bases, there was a span of 18 bases. Concerning this clone itself: Antigen specificity is unknown. Sequencing ends 3 residues short of the CDR3 end; the germline J gene provides the rest.

Study results and limitations: TRBV6-7 abundance was lower in cases than controls (around 0.1% versus 0.15%). CIN3+ cases had significantly higher TCR richness than controls; evenness did not differ.

Produced via immunoSEQ multiplex PCR; TCRdb's table is partial and in-frame only. The sample table sets out approximately 41,000 clones. Sequenced: blood buffy coat. This chain connects TRBV7-2 to TRBJ2-7; tentative D call: TRBD2 (6 bases). The source of this sequence is a woman between 18 and 70 years old with a cervical HPV16 infection that either progressed to CIN3+ or cleared (not recorded which). CDR3 bases read: TGTGCCAGCAGCCCAGGACTAACGGGAACGTACGAG. Its protein product is CASSPGLTGTYE. The entire CDR3 reads CASSPGLTGTYEQYF.